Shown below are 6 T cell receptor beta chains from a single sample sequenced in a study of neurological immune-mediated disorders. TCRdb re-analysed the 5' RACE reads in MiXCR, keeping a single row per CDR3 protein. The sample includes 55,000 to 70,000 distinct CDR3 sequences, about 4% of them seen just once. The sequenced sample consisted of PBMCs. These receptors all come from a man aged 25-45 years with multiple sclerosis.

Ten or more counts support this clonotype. The CDR3 nucleotides are TGCGCCAGCAGCAATTGGACAGGGCAAACCTACGAGCAGTACTTC. It specifies CASSNWTGQTYEQYF. This chain uses TRBV5-1 with TRBJ2-7; the match to TRBD1 covers 8 bases. J lost 2 bases, V lost 4 bases, and 8 bases had no gene match. The length of the CDR3 is 15 residues. Germline-derived CDR1 and CDR2 are SGHRS and YFSETQ.

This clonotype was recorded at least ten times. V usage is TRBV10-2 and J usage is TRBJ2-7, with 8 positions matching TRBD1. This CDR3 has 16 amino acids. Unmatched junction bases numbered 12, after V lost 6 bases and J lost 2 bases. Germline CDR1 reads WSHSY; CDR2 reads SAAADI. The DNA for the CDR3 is TGCGCCAGCAGCTACCTTTCCGGGACAGGAGCCTACGAGCAGTACTTC. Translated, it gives CASSYLSGTGAYEQYF.

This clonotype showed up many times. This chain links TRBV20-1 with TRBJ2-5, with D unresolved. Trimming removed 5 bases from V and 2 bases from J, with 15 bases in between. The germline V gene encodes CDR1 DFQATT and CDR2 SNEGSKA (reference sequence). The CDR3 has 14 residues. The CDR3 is CSAADLVLQETQYF. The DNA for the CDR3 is TGCAGTGCTGCCGATTTGGTCCTTCAAGAGACCCAGTACTTC.

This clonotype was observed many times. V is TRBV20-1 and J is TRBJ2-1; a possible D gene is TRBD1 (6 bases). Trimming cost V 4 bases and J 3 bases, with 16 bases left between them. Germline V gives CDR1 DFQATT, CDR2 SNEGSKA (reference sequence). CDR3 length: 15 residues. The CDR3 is CSATLSGHYYNEQFF. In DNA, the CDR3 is TGCAGTGCTACCCTCTCGGGACACTACTACAATGAGCAGTTCTTC.

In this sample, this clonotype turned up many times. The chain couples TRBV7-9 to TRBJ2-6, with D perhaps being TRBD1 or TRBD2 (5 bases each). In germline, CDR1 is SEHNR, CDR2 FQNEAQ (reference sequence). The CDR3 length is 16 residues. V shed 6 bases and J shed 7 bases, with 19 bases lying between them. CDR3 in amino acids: CASSWDLGVFANVLTF. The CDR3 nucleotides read TGTGCCAGCAGTTGGGACCTAGGGGTTTTTGCCAACGTCCTGACTTTC.

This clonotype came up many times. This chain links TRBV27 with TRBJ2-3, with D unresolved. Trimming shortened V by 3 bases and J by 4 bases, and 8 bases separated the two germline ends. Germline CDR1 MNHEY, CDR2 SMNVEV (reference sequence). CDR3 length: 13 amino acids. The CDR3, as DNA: TGTGCCAGCAGTTTCCCCAGCGCAGATACGCAGTATTTT. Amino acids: CASSFPSADTQYF.